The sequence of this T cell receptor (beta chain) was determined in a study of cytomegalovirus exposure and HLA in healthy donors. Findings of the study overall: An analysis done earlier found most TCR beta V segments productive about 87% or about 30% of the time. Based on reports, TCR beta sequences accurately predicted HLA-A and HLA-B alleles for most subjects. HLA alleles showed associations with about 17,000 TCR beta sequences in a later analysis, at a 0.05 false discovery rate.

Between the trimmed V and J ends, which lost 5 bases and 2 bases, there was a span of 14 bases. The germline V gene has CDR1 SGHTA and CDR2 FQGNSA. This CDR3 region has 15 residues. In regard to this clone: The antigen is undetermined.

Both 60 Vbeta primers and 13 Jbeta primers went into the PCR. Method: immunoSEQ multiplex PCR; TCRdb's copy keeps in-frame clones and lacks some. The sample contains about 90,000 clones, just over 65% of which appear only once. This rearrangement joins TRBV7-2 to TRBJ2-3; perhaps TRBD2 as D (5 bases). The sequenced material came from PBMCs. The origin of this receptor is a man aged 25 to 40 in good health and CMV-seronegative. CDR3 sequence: CASSPRTVITDTQYF. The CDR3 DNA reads TGTGCCAGCAGCCCCCGGACTGTAATCACAGATACGCAGTATTTT.